One sample yielded the 23 T cell receptor beta chains listed below, sequenced in a study of cytomegalovirus exposure and HLA in healthy donors (dated by TCRdb to about 2017). The protocol used for the library was the immunoSEQ multiplex PCR assay. TCRdb's version of the immuneACCESS table is confined to in-frame rearrangements and falls short of the full clone set. An unresolved V gene accounts for under half of the shortfall where checked; the remainder is of unknown origin. The sample includes around 70,000 clones, with approximately 93% observed a single time. Together, the top ten hold about 1.6% of the sample. The sample was PBMCs. These receptors were collected from a man younger than 35 in good health and CMV-seropositive.

The V gene is TRBV4-1, the J gene TRBJ2-3; 7 bases align to TRBD2. This CDR3 contains 15 residues. After removal of 1 base from V and 1 base from J, the junction contained 2 bases not matched to a gene. Germline CDR1 is MGHRA and CDR2 is YSYEKL. In DNA, the CDR3 is TGCGCCAGCAGCCAAGGGCTAGCGGGCACAGATACGCAGTATTTT. Translation gives CASSQGLAGTDTQYF.

The J gene is TRBJ1-5, the V gene TRBV2; D call uncertain. Germline V gene sequence: CDR1 SNHLY, CDR2 FYNNEI. The V end was cut by 2 bases, the J end by 4 bases, with 12 bases between. The CDR3 covers 15 residues. CDR3 coding DNA: TGTGCCAGCAGTGAACTACGGGGTGAGAATCAGCCCCAGCATTTT. Translating it yields CASSELRGENQPQHF.

The chain is built from TRBV11-2 and TRBJ2-5, with a weak D call TRBD1 (6 bases). The CDR3 consists of 13 residues. The ends were cut back, 3 bases at V and 4 bases at J, with 9 bases in the middle. The germline V gene has CDR1 SGHAT and CDR2 FQNNGV. CDR3: CASSFYRVETQYF. The CDR3, as DNA: TGTGCCAGCAGCTTTTACAGGGTAGAGACCCAGTACTTC.

The J gene is TRBJ2-3, the V gene TRBV11-2, with D maybe TRBD1 (7 bases). Between the trimmed V and J ends, which lost 5 bases and 4 bases, there was a span of 16 bases. Germline V gene lookup returns CDR1 SGHAT and CDR2 FQNNGV. The CDR3 has 15 residues. The DNA for the CDR3 is TGTGCCAGCAGCCCGTTTCCCAGGGGGGCAGATACGCAGTATTTT. Amino acid sequence: CASSPFPRGADTQYF.

This clone was seen a single time. V usage is TRBV15 and J usage is TRBJ2-3; 10 bases map to TRBD2. Trimming removed 0 bases from V and 2 bases from J; junction bases left unmatched: 5. The CDR3 has 17 amino acids. The germline V gene has CDR1 LNHNV and CDR2 YYDKDF (reference sequence). CDR3 nucleotide sequence: TGTGCCACCAGCAGAGATTCCCTAGCGGGGGACACAGATACGCAGTATTTT. As protein: CATSRDSLAGDTDTQYF. Looking up the rest from reference TRBV15 and TRBJ2-3 gives the full variable domain: DAMVIQNPRYQVTQFGKPVTLSCSQTLNHNVMYWYQQKSSQAPKLLFHYYDKDFNNEADTPDNFQSRRPNTSFCFLDIRSPGLGDTAMYLCATSRDSLAGDTDTQYFGPGTRLTVL.

Concerning this clone itself: No DNA is shown, since the ends of the CDR3 on it are uncertain; the CDR3 is the one TCRdb lists. This chain joins TRBV6-6 and TRBJ2-1; TRBD1 is taken as the D call from the table, unchecked against the DNA. The CDR3 length is 15 residues, termini included. Germline V gene data show CDR1 as MNHNY and CDR2 as SVGAGI (reference sequence). CDR3 residues: CASRFFGRNPNEQFF.

V usage is TRBV11-2 and J usage is TRBJ2-5; the match to TRBD2 covers 12 bases. Germline V gene data show CDR1 as SGHAT and CDR2 as FQNNGV. The CDR3 length is 17 residues. The V and J ends lost 5 bases and 3 bases, in that order; junction bases with no gene match: 10. The CDR3, as DNA: TGTGCCAGCAGCCTTCATAATGGACTAGCGGGAAAAGAGACCCAGTACTTC. Its translation: CASSLHNGLAGKETQYF.

The gene calls are TRBV4-1 and TRBJ2-7, with D unresolved. In germline, CDR1 is MGHRA, CDR2 YSYEKL. Trimming took off 2 bases at V and 3 bases at J, with 5 bases between the two ends. The CDR3 runs to 12 residues. The CDR3 is CASSQNNYEQYF. The CDR3 DNA reads as TGCGCCAGCAGCCAAAATAACTACGAGCAGTACTTC.

The chain uses TRBV6-5 and TRBJ1-5, with 7 bases that match TRBD1. The CDR3 runs 14 residues. CDR1 is MNHEY and CDR2 is SVGAGI in the germline V gene. V shed 2 bases, J shed 2 bases, and the junction held 0 bases outside the gene matches. DNA for the CDR3: TGTGCCAGCAGTTACGGACAGGGCAATCAGCCCCAGCATTTT. Translated, it gives CASSYGQGNQPQHF.

The gene calls are TRBV7-9 and TRBJ2-7; 9 positions match TRBD1. V gave up 5 bases and J gave up 5 bases; unmatched junction bases: 7. The length of the CDR3 is 14 residues. Germline V CDR1 and CDR2: SEHNR, FQNEAQ (reference sequence). The CDR3, as DNA: TGTGCCAGCAGCCCACGGGACAGGGTTGACGAGCAGTACTTC. Translating it yields CASSPRDRVDEQYF.

The chain has TRBV10-3 and TRBJ2-1; 11 nucleotides line up with TRBD2. CDR1 is ENHRY and CDR2 is SYGVKD in the germline V gene. The CDR3 length is 18 residues. Losses at the gene ends were 10 bases for V and 7 bases for J; bases not matched to a gene: 21. The CDR3 bases are TGTGCCACCCGCTCGGGGCTAGCGGGAGGCCAGGGTTCGAATGAGCAGTTCTTC. Translated, it gives CATRSGLAGGQGSNEQFF.

The chain recombines TRBV7-2 with TRBJ1-2; TRBD1 matches 9 bases. V shed 4 bases and J 6 bases; nucleotides not matched to a gene: 6. This CDR3 has 14 amino acids. From germline, CDR1 is SGHTA and CDR2 FQGNSA. In nucleotides, the CDR3 is TGTGCCAGCAGCTCGGACAGGGGATCTCATGGCTACACCTTC. Protein: CASSSDRGSHGYTF.

The chain combines TRBV28 with TRBJ2-7; 7 nucleotides match TRBD1. V was pared by 5 bases and J by 0 bases, with 10 bases of the junction left unmatched. Germline V gives CDR1 MDHEN, CDR2 SYDVKM. The CDR3 loop spans 16 amino acids. The CDR3 spells CASSTGTARVSYEQYF. DNA for the CDR3: TGTGCCAGCAGTACAGGGACAGCTAGGGTCTCCTACGAGCAGTACTTC.

The V and J genes are TRBV28 and TRBJ2-5; D call uncertain. CDR1 and CDR2 (germline): MDHEN, SYDVKM. This CDR3 has 12 amino acids. V lost 4 bases to trimming and J lost 1 base, with 4 bases between them. CDR3 loop: CASSWSQETQYF. In DNA form, the CDR3 reads TGTGCCAGCAGTTGGAGCCAAGAGACCCAGTACTTC. Based on the CDR3 plus reference TRBV28 and TRBJ2-5, the full variable domain is DVKVTQSSRYLVKRTGEKVFLECVQDMDHENMFWYRQDPGLGLRLIYFSYDVKMKEKGDIPEGYSVSREKKERFSLILESASTNQTSMYLCASSWSQETQYFGPGTRLLVL.

This clone was seen once. The chain combines TRBV5-1 with TRBJ2-5; D possibly corresponds to TRBD2 (6 bases). The CDR3 covers 15 residues. Trimming stripped 0 bases from V and 5 bases from J, with 14 bases between. Per germline, CDR1 SGHRS and CDR2 YFSETQ. The CDR3 DNA is TGCGCCAGCAGCTTGGCCGATAGCGGAAAGGAGACCCAGTACTTC. Translated, it gives CASSLADSGKETQYF.

The chain recombines TRBV6-1 with TRBJ2-5; 9 bases line up with TRBD2. Germline V CDR1 and CDR2: MNHNS, SASEGT. This CDR3 contains 15 residues. V lost 2 bases, J lost 3 bases, and 4 bases stayed unmatched. The CDR3 spells CASSEKRLAEETQYF. The CDR3 bases are TGTGCCAGCAGTGAAAAGAGACTAGCGGAAGAGACCCAGTACTTC.

CDR3 in DNA: TGTGCCAGCAGACTCAGCGGGAGGAACACCGGGGAGCTGTTTTTT. Protein: CASRLSGRNTGELFF. V is TRBV28 and J is TRBJ2-2; 8 bases fit TRBD2. This CDR3 is 15 amino acids long. V lost 6 bases and J lost 1; bases outside the gene matches: 4. From germline, CDR1 is MDHEN and CDR2 SYDVKM.

This chain links TRBV19 with TRBJ2-2; 8 bases are shared with TRBD2. CDR1 is LNHDA, CDR2 SQIVND, per germline (reference sequence). CDR3 size: 15 residues. The ends lost 3 bases at V and 7 bases at J; junction bases unmatched: 7. CDR3 loop: CASSIREGISGELFF. The CDR3 nucleotides are TGTGCCAGTAGTATTCGGGAGGGAATCAGCGGGGAGCTGTTTTTT.

V is TRBV4-1 and J is TRBJ2-7; D is unclear. The CDR3 is made up of 15 amino acids. V gave up 0 bases and J gave up 3 bases, with 12 bases separating them. CDR1 is MGHRA and CDR2 is YSYEKL in the germline V gene. In nucleotides, the CDR3 is TGCGCCAGCAGCCAAGATGAACTCCGTCGCTACGAGCAGTACTTC. Its protein product is CASSQDELRRYEQYF.

This rearrangement joins TRBV5-1 to TRBJ1-1; no firm D call. Looked up from germline, CDR1 is SGHRS and CDR2 is YFSETQ. Between the trimmed V and J ends, which lost 1 base and 0 bases, there was a span of 4 bases. The CDR3 totals 13 residues. The CDR3 reads CASSLQMNTEAFF. CDR3 nucleotide sequence: TGCGCCAGCAGCTTGCAAATGAACACTGAAGCTTTCTTT.

This clone was observed once. The chain carries TRBV6-5 and TRBJ2-3, with a tentative D call TRBD1 (7 bases). CDR3 length equals 15 residues. Germline V gene data show CDR1 as MNHEY and CDR2 as SVGAGI. V was trimmed by 6 bases and J by 2 bases, leaving 15 bases between them. CDR3 protein: CASSTRGRYTDTQYF. Written as DNA, the CDR3 is TGTGCCAGCAGCACCAGGGGGAGGTACACAGATACGCAGTATTTT.

The V call is TRBV7-9, the J call TRBJ1-4; no clear D. Germline V gene lookup returns CDR1 SEHNR and CDR2 FQNEAQ (reference sequence). V was pared by 1 base and J by 8 bases, with 14 bases between. The CDR3 totals 15 residues. CDR3 sequence: CASSLDMGAGEKLFF. CDR3 coding DNA: TGTGCCAGCAGCTTAGATATGGGAGCGGGGGAAAAACTGTTTTTT. Filled out from reference TRBV7-9 and TRBJ1-4, the complete variable domain reads DTGVSQNPRHKITKRGQNVTFRCDPISEHNRLYWYRQTLGQGPEFLTYFQNEAQLEKSRLLSDRFSAERPKGSFSTLEIQRTEQGDSAMYLCASSLDMGAGEKLFFGSGTQLSVL.

In its sample, this clone was seen once. This sequence joins TRBV28 and TRBJ1-2; D gene uncertain. With 2 bases removed from V and 4 bases from J, the gap between germline ends came to 14 bases. There are 15 residues in the CDR3. Per germline, CDR1 MDHEN and CDR2 SYDVKM. The CDR3 DNA is TGTGCCAGCAGTTTAGGGCGCGAGTACAGCTATGGCTACACCTTC. The encoded protein is CASSLGREYSYGYTF.